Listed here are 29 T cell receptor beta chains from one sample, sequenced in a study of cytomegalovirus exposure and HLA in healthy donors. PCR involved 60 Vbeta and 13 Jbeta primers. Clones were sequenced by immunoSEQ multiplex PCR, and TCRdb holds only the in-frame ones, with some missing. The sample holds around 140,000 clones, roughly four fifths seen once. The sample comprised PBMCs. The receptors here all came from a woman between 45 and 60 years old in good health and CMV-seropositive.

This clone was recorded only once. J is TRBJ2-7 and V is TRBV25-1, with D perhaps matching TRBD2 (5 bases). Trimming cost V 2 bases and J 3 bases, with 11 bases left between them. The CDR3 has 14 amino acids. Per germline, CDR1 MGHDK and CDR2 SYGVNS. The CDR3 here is CASSEPGIGYEQYF. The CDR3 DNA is TGTGCCAGCAGTGAACCGGGGATCGGCTACGAGCAGTACTTC.

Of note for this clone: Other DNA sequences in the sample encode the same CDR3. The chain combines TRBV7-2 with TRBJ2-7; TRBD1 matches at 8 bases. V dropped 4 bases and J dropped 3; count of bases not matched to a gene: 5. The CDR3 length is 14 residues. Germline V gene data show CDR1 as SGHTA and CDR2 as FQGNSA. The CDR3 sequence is CASSSGTGYYEQYF. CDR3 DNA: TGTGCCAGCAGCTCGGGGACAGGATACTACGAGCAGTACTTC.

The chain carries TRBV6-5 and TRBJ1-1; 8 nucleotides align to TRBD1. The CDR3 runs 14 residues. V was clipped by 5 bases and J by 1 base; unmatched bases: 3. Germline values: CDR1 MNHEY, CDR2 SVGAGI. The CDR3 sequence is CASSPDRENTEAFF. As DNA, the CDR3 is TGTGCCAGCAGTCCGGACAGGGAGAACACTGAAGCTTTCTTT.

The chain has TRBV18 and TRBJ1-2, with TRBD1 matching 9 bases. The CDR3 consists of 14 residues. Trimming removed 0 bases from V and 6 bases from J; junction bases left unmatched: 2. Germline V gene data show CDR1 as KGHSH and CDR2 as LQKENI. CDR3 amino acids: CASSPPWTGDGYTF. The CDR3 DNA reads TGTGCCAGCTCACCACCTTGGACAGGGGATGGCTACACCTTC.

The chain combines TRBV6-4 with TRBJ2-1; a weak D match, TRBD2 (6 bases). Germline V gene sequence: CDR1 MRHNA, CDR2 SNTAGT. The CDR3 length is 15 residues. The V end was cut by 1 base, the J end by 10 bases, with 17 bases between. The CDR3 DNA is TGTGCCAGCAGTGACTACGGAGGGAGGTCCAGAGAGCAGTTCTTC. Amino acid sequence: CASSDYGGRSREQFF.

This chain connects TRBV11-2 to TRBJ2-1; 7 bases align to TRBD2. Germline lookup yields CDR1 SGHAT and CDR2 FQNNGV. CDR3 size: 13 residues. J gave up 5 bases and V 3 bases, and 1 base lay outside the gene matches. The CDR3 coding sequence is TGTGCCAGCAGCTTCCGGGGGGACAATGAGCAGTTCTTC. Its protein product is CASSFRGDNEQFF.

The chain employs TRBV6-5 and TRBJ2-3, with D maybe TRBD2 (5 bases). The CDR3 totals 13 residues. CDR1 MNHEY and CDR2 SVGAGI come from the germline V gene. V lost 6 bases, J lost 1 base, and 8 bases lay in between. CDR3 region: CASRPAGTDTQYF. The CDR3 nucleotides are TGTGCCAGCAGACCAGCGGGCACAGATACGCAGTATTTT.

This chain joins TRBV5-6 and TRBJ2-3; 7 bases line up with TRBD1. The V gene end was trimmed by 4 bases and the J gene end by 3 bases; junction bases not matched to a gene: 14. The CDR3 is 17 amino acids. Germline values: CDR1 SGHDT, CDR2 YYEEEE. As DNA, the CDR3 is TGTGCCAGCAGCCAAACGATTCGACAGGGTGGTACAGATACGCAGTATTTT. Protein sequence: CASSQTIRQGGTDTQYF.

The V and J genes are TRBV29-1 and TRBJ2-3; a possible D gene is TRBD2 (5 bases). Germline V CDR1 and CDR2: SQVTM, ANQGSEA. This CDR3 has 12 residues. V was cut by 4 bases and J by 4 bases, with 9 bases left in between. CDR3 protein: CSVVEGADTQYF. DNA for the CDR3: TGCAGCGTTGTAGAGGGAGCAGATACGCAGTATTTT.

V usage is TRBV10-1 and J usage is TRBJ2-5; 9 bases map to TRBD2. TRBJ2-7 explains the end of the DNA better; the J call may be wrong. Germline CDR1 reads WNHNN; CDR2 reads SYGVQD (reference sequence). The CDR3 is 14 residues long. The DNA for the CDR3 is TGCGCCAGCAGTGACAGCGGGAGGACCTACGAGCAGTACTTC. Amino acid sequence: CASSDSGRTYEQYF.

CDR3 DNA sequence: TGTGCCAGCTCCCCGGGAGGGGATTCACCCCTCCACTTT. Residues: CASSPGGDSPLHF. The rearrangement uses TRBV18 and TRBJ1-6, with D possibly being TRBD1 (5 bases). The CDR3 is 13 amino acids. Germline V gene sequence: CDR1 KGHSH, CDR2 LQKENI. Trimming left V 6 bases short and J 8 bases short, with 11 bases between.

The CDR3 sequence is CAWTQYWAAGGPFADTQYF. The CDR3 bases are TGTGCCTGGACTCAGTACTGGGCGGCGGGAGGGCCCTTCGCAGATACGCAGTATTTT. The V gene is TRBV30, the J gene TRBJ2-3; the match to TRBD2 covers 9 bases. Germline CDR1 and CDR2: GTSNPN and SVGIG (reference sequence). This CDR3 has 19 amino acids. After removal of 4 bases from V and 4 bases from J, the junction contained 21 bases not matched to a gene.

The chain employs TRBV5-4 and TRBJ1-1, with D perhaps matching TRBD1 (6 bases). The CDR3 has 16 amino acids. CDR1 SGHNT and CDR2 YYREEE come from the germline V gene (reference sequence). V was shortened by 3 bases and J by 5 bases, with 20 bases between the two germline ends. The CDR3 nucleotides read TGTGCCAGCAGCTCCTACCGGGGGGGGCTGGGGACTGAAGCTTTCTTT. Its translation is CASSSYRGGLGTEAFF.

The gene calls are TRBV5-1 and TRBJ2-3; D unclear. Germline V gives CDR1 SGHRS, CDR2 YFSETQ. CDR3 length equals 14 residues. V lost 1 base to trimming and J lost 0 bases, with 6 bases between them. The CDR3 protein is CASSLTTSTDTQYF. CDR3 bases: TGCGCCAGCAGCTTGACTACTAGCACAGATACGCAGTATTTT.

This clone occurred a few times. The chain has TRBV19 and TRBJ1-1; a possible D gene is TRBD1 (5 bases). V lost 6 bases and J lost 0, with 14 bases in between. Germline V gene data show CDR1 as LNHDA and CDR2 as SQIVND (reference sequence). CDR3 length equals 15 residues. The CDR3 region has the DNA TGTGCCAGTAGCATCACCCCAGGGATGAACACTGAAGCTTTCTTT. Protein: CASSITPGMNTEAFF.

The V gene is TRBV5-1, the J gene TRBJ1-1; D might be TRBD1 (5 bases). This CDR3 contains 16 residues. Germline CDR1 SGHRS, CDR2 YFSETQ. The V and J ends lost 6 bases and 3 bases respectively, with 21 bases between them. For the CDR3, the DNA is TGCGCCAGCACCAGAAAGTCTGGGACTCCAGACACTGAAGCTTTCTTT. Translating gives CASTRKSGTPDTEAFF.

The CDR3 region has the DNA TGTGCCAGCAGTCAGGAGGCCTTGAACACTGAAGCTTTCTTT. Its translation: CASSQEALNTEAFF. The chain combines TRBV2 with TRBJ1-1; D call uncertain. This CDR3 region has 14 residues. Trimming cost V 5 bases and J 0 bases, with 10 bases left between them. Germline CDR1 SNHLY, CDR2 FYNNEI.

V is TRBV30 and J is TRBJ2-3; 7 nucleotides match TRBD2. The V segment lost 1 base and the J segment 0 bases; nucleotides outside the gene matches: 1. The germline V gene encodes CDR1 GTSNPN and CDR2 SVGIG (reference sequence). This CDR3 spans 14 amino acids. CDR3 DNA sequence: TGTGCCTGGAGTGCGGGGGGAAGCACAGATACGCAGTATTTT. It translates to CAWSAGGSTDTQYF.

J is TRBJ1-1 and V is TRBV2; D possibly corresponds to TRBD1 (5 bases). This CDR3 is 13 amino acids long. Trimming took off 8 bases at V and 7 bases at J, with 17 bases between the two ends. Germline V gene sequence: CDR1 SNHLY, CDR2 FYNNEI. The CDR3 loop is CASRKKGYGEAFF. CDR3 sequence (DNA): TGTGCCAGCCGAAAGAAGGGGTACGGTGAAGCTTTCTTT.

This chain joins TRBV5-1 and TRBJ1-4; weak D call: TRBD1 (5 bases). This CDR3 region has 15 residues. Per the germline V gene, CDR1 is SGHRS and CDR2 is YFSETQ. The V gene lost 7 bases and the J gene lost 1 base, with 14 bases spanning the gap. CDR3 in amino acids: CASLGGTQTNEKLFF. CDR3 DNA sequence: TGCGCCAGCCTGGGGGGTACTCAAACTAATGAAAAACTGTTTTTT.

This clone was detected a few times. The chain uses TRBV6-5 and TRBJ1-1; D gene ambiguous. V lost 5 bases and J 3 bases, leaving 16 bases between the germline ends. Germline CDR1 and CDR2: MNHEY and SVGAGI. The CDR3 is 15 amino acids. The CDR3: CASSIAAPGDTEAFF. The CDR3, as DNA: TGTGCCAGCAGTATCGCAGCCCCAGGTGACACTGAAGCTTTCTTT.

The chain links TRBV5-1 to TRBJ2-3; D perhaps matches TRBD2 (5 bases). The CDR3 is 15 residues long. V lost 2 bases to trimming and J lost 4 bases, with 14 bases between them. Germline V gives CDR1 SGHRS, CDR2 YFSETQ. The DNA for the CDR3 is TGCGCCAGCAGCTTACGGGGTACGGTTGCAGATACGCAGTATTTT. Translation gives CASSLRGTVADTQYF.

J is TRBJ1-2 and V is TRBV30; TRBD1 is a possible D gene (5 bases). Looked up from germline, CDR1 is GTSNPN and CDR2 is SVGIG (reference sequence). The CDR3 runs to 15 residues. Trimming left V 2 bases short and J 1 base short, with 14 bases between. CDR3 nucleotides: TGTGCCTGGAGTAGATGGGGAGGGGTTAACTATGGCTACACCTTC. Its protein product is CAWSRWGGVNYGYTF.

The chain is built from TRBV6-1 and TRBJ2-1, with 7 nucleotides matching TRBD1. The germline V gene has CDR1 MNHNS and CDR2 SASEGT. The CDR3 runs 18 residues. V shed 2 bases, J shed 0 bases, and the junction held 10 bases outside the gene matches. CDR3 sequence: CASSEIRQGKSSYNEQFF. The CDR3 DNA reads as TGTGCCAGCAGTGAAATAAGACAGGGAAAAAGCTCCTACAATGAGCAGTTCTTC.

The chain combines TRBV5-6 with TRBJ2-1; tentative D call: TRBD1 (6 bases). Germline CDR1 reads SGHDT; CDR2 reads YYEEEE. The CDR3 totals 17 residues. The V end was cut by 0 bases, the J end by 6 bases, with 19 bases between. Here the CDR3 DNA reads TGTGCCAGCAGCTTGGACCAGGACAGTGAGGGGATCAATGAGCAGTTCTTC. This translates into CASSLDQDSEGINEQFF.

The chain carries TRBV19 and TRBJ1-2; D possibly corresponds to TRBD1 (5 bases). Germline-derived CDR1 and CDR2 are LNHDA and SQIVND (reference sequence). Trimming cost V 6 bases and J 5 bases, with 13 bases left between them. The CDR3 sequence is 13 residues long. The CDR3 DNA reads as TGTGCCAGTAGCACGGACATCAGATATGGCTACACCTTC. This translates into CASSTDIRYGYTF. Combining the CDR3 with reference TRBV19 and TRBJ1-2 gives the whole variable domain DGGITQSPKYLFRKEGQNVTLSCEQNLNHDAMYWYRQDPGQGLRLIYYSQIVNDFQKGDIAEGYSVSREKKESFPLTVTSAQKNPTAFYLCASSTDIRYGYTFGSGTRLTVV.

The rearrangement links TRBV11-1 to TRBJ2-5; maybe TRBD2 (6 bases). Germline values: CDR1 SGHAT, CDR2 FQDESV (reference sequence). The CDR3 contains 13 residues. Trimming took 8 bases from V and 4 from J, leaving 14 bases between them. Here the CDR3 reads CASRVGGRETQYF. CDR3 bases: TGTGCCAGCCGAGTGGGAGGACGAGAGACCCAGTACTTC.

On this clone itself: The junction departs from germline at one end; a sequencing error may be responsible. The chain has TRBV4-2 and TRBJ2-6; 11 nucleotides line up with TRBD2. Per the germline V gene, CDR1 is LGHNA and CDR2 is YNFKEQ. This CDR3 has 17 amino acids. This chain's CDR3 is CASSRSGRASGANGLTF. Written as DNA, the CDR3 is TGTGCCAGCAGCCGTAGCGGGAGGGCGTCTGGGGCCAACGGCCTGACTTTC.

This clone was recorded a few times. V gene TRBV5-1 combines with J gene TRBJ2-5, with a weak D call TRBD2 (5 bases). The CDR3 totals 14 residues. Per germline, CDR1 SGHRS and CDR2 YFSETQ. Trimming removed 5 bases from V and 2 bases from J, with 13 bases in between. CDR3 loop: CASSSGRTQETQYF. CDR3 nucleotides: TGCGCCAGCAGTTCAGGACGGACTCAAGAGACCCAGTACTTC.